In this sample, the clone carrying this TCR beta chain turned up a few times. This sample stems from a study of T-cell memory formation after mild COVID-19. TCRdb processed the 5' RACE reads anew with MiXCR; each CDR3 protein has one entry. Among more than 250,000 distinct CDR3 sequences listed, more than 15% were seen once. The V end was cut by 4 bases, the J end by 9 bases, with 7 bases between. The CDR3 runs 11 residues. The germline CDR1 and CDR2 sequences are LGHNA and YNFKEQ. This receptor was identified in a man between 18 and 35 years old who had mild COVID-19 (a few samples of this study predate the infection). Cell type and time point are not known. V usage is TRBV4-2 and J usage is TRBJ2-1; the D is unclear. Specimen: PBMCs or a T cell subset sorted from them (not recorded which). The CDR3 DNA reads as TGTGCCAGCAGCCGTGGGCCTGAGCAGTTCTTC. Translating gives CASSRGPEQFF.